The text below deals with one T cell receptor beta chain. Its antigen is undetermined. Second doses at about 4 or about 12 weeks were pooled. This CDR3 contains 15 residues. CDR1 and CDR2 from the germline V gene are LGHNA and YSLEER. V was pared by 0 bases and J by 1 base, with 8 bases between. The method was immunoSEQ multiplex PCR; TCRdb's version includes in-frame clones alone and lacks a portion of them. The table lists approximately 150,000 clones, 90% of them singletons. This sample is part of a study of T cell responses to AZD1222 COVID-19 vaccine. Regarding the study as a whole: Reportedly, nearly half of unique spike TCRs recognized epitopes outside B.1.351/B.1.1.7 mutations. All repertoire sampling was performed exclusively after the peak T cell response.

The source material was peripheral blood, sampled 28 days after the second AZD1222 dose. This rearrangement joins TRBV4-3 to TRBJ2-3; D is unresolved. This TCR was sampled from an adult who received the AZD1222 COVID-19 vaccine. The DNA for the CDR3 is TGCGCCAGCAGCCAAGATGGACCTGGCACAGATACGCAGTATTTT. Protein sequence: CASSQDGPGTDTQYF.